This T cell receptor beta chain was captured in a study of cytomegalovirus exposure and HLA in healthy donors. Vbeta (60) and Jbeta (13) primers were used in the PCR. The table came from immunoSEQ multiplex PCR; TCRdb's copy has only in-frame clones and leaves some out. The table lists roughly 120,000 clones, roughly 80% of them singletons. Whole-study results and caveats: The majority of CMV-associated TCR beta chains were reported as apparently HLA-restricted in a later analysis.

On this clone: The antigen is unknown.

The germline V gene has CDR1 SGHDT and CDR2 YYEEEE. The length of the CDR3 is 12 residues. Trimming took 5 bases from V and 7 from J, leaving 12 bases between them. This receptor was identified in a man aged 50-60 years in good health and CMV-seronegative. The specimen was PBMCs. The chain employs TRBV5-6 and TRBJ1-2, with a tentative D call TRBD1 (5 bases). DNA for the CDR3: TGTGCCAGCAGAGCAGACAGCTTTGGCTACACCTTC. As protein: CASRADSFGYTF.